This TCR beta chain was found in a study of blood T cells in healthy people across ages. This CDR3 contains 15 residues. CDR1 and CDR2 (germline): SGHAT, FQDESV (reference sequence). V lost 4 bases to trimming and J lost 4 bases; unmatched junction nucleotides: 6. In this sample, this clonotype turned up many times. Using a J-beta primer mix together with a sample-barcoded 5' primer, a second PCR was run for roughly 6 to 12 cycles. Via MiXCR, TCRdb re-called the 5' RACE reads, giving one row per CDR3 protein. The table lists around 650,000 distinct CDR3 sequences, about 32% of them singletons. The clonotype was recovered from a woman over 75 in good health. The sample consisted of blood. The rearrangement links TRBV11-1 to TRBJ1-2, with 10 bases lining up with TRBD1. CDR3 amino acids: CASSSTGGAGYGYTF. The CDR3, as DNA: TGTGCCAGCAGCTCGACAGGGGGCGCAGGCTATGGCTACACCTTC.